This TCR beta chain was captured in a study of shared clonotypes between healthy human individuals. The repertoire was sequenced with immunoSEQ multiplex PCR; TCRdb's copy has only in-frame clones and lacks some. The sample has 2 million to 2.5 million clones; approximately 94% are singletons. V lost 4 bases, J lost 4 bases, and 13 bases lay in between. This CDR3 region has 13 residues. Germline CDR1 and CDR2: SQVTM and ANQGSEA. The specimen sequenced was naive CD4+ T cells sorted from blood. Subset denoted: CD45RA+ positively selected. The rearrangement links TRBV29-1 to TRBJ1-2; D perhaps matches TRBD1 (5 bases). The source is a man younger than 35 in good health. The CDR3 sequence is CSVVGGRVYGYTF. The CDR3 nucleotides read TGCAGCGTTGTTGGGGGACGGGTCTATGGCTACACCTTC.